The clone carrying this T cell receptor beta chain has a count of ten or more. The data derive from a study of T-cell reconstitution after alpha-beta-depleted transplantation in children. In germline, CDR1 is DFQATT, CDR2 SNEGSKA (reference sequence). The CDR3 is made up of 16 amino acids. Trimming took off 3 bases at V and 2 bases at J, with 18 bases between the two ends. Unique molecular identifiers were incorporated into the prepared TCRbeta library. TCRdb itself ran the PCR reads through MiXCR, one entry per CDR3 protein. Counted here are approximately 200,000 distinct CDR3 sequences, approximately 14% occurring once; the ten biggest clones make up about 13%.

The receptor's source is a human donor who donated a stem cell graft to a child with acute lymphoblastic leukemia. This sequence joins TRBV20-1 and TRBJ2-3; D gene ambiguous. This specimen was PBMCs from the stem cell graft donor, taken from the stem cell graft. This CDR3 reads CSASDGSSPLTDTQYF. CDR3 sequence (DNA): TGCAGTGCTAGTGACGGTTCCTCCCCCCTCACAGATACGCAGTATTTT.